This T cell receptor beta chain was identified in a study of long-term antiretroviral therapy in people with HIV. Findings and caveats of the study: Although diversity increased after ART, it remained lower than in transplant donor controls. HIV repertoires spanned tighter CDR3 length ranges than controls did. The repertoire was dominated at all time points by clones expanded before ART.

Survey-level immunoSEQ v3.0 assays were run. Each sample aimed for roughly 35,000-50,000 sequenced T-cell genomes. Method: immunoSEQ multiplex PCR; TCRdb's copy keeps in-frame clones and lacks some. In the table there are 15,000 to 20,000 clones, 80% to 90% of which are singletons. On this clone: What it binds is not known.

The CDR3 has 14 residues. Trimming shortened V by 3 bases and J by 8 bases, and 14 bases separated the two germline ends. In germline, CDR1 is SGHKS, CDR2 YYEKEE (reference sequence). The input for sequencing was unsorted PBMCs, taken 0.1 years after starting antiretroviral therapy. The receptor comes from a man between 18 and 29 years old with HIV. The chain has TRBV5-5 and TRBJ1-4; weak D call: TRBD1 (6 bases). The CDR3 nucleotides read TGTGCCAGCAGCTCCGGCCGGGGGCGGGAAAAACTGTTTTTT. This gives the protein CASSSGRGREKLFF.